The entry below gives a single TCR beta chain sequence along with its context. Assay: immunoSEQ multiplex PCR; the TCRdb copy retains only in-frame clones and omits some. The sample lists 150,000 to 250,000 clones; around 80% were seen once. The length of the CDR3 is 15 residues. Germline V gene lookup returns CDR1 MDHEN and CDR2 SYDVKM. V was pared by 5 bases and J by 3 bases, with 6 bases of the junction left unmatched. This record comes from a study of cytomegalovirus exposure and HLA in healthy donors. The sequence was obtained from a woman aged 25 to 45 in good health and CMV-seronegative. The chain uses TRBV28 and TRBJ1-1, with 10 bases identical to TRBD1. Sequenced input: PBMCs. The CDR3 spells CASSHFGTGDTEAFF. The CDR3 DNA is TGTGCCAGCAGTCATTTTGGGACAGGGGACACTGAAGCTTTCTTT.